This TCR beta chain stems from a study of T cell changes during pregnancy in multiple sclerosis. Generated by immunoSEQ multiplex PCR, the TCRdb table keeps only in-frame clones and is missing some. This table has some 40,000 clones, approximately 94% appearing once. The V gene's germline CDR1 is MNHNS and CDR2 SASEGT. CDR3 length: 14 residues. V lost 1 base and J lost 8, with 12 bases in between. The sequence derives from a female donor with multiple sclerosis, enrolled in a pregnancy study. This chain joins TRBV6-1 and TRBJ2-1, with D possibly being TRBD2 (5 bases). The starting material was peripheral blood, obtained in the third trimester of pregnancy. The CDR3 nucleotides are TGTGCCAGCAGTGAAGTGGCTAGTAGCGATGAGCAGTTCTTC. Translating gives CASSEVASSDEQFF.